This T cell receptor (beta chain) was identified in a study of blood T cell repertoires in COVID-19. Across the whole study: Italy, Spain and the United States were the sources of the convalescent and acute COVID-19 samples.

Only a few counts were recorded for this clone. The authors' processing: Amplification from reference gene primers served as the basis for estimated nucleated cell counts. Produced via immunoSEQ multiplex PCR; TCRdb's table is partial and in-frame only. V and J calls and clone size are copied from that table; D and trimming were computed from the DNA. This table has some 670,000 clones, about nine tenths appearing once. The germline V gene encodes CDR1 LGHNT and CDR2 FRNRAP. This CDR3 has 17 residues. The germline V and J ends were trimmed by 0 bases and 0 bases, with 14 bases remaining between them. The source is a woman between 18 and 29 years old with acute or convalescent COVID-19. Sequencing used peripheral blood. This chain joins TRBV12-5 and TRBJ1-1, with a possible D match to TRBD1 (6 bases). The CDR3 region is CASGLVLRGRMNTEAFF. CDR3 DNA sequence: TGTGCTAGTGGTTTGGTACTCAGGGGACGAATGAACACTGAAGCTTTCTTT.